A selection of T cell receptor beta chains follows, all from one sample in a study of T cells after yellow fever vaccination. TCRdb reprocessed the 5' RACE reads with MiXCR, giving one entry per CDR3 protein. The sample records some 340,000 distinct CDR3 sequences, roughly 4.3% being singletons. The material was PBMCs, obtained 5 days after the yellow fever booster vaccination. These receptors were collected from a young man who received the YFV17D yellow fever vaccine. CDR3s include the opening cysteine and the closing phenylalanine or tryptophan. D genes are given only for firm matches. The size field is filled for only some rows; it gives once, few, many or a size class.

CDR3 protein,CDR3 DNA,V gene,D gene,J gene,clone size
CASSQEGPAGELFF,TGCGCCAGCAGCCAAGAAGGGCCCGCCGGGGAGCTGTTTTTT,TRBV4-3,NA,TRBJ2-2,NA
CASSLVSGVTDTQYF,TGCGCCAGCAGCTTGGTTAGCGGGGTCACAGATACGCAGTATTTT,TRBV5-1,TRBD2,TRBJ2-3,many
CASSFGVEYEQYF,TGCGCCAGCAGCTTCGGGGTGGAGTACGAGCAGTACTTC,TRBV5-1,NA,TRBJ2-7,NA
CASSPGTSGNEQFF,TGTGCCAGCAGCCCCGGGACTAGCGGCAATGAGCAGTTCTTC,TRBV7-9,TRBD2,TRBJ2-1,many
CAWSAQVWGYTF,TGTGCCTGGAGTGCACAGGTTTGGGGCTACACCTTC,TRBV30,NA,TRBJ1-2,NA
CASSLSGTGHLSGANVLTF,TGCGCCAGCAGCTTATCCGGGACAGGCCATTTATCTGGGGCCAACGTCCTGACTTTC,TRBV5-1,TRBD1,TRBJ2-6,NA
CASSPQGPEQYF,TGTGCCAGCAGCCCCCAGGGTCCCGAGCAGTACTTC,TRBV7-6,NA,TRBJ2-7,NA
CASSQDWQGALPGELFF,TGCGCCAGCAGCCAAGATTGGCAGGGGGCGCTACCCGGGGAGCTGTTTTTT,TRBV4-3,TRBD1,TRBJ2-2,few
CASSFVGGQPQHF,TGTGCCAGCAGCTTTGTGGGTGGACAGCCCCAGCATTTT,TRBV7-2,NA,TRBJ1-5,NA
CASSLRTSPTFTDTQYF,TGCGCCAGCAGCCTCCGGACATCCCCAACCTTCACAGATACGCAGTATTTT,TRBV4-3,NA,TRBJ2-3,few
CSVESNGNTIYF,TGCAGCGTTGAGAGCAATGGAAACACCATATATTTT,TRBV29-1,NA,TRBJ1-3,NA
CASSMKVGGVTEAFF,TGTGCCAGCAGTATGAAGGTAGGGGGGGTCACTGAAGCTTTCTTT,TRBV27,NA,TRBJ1-1,many
CSARDSGGEGYTF,TGCAGTGCTAGAGATTCAGGGGGGGAAGGCTACACCTTC,TRBV20-1,TRBD1,TRBJ1-2,many
CASSYIGTPLSHTEAFF,TGTGCCAGCAGCTATATAGGGACACCCCTTAGCCACACTGAAGCTTTCTTT,TRBV7-2,NA,TRBJ1-1,NA
CASSSGNIQYF,TGTGCCAGCAGCTCCGGAAACATTCAGTACTTC,TRBV6-2/TRBV6-3,NA,TRBJ2-4,NA
CASSYPHEQYF,TGTGCCAGCAGTTACCCACACGAGCAGTACTTC,TRBV6-2/TRBV6-3,NA,TRBJ2-7,few